The rows below give T cell receptor beta chains drawn from one sample of a study of STAT5B mutations in CD4+ large granular lymphocyte leukemia. Repertoires were generated with immunoSEQ multiplex PCR, while TCRdb's copy carries only in-frame clones and drops some. The sample consists of some 38,000 clones, more than 70% of them appearing once. The sequenced sample was CD4+ T cells from blood buffy coats. The receptors originated from a human donor in good health. Each CDR3 is given with its conserved first and last residue. A D gene is named only where the DNA matches it firmly. The size of a clone is reported for some rows only, either as once, few or many, or as a class for expanded clones.

J	V	D	size	CDR3	DNA
TRBJ2-7	TRBV6-1	TRBD1	.	CASRAEGQAYEQYF	TGTGCCAGCCGCGCTGAGGGACAGGCCTACGAGCAGTACTTC
TRBJ2-3	TRBV4-1	TRBD2	.	CASERASGRPDTQYF	TGCGCCAGCGAACGGGCTAGCGGGAGGCCAGATACGCAGTATTTT
TRBJ1-4	TRBV7-9	.	.	CASSSQDQGWEKLFF	TGTGCCAGCAGCTCCCAGGATCAGGGATGGGAAAAACTGTTTTTT
TRBJ1-2	TRBV29-1	.	.	CSVAREVNYGYTF	TGCAGCGTTGCTAGGGAGGTTAACTATGGCTACACCTTC
TRBJ2-1	TRBV29-1	TRBD1	.	CSVEDGQGFGRGYNNEQFF	TGCAGCGTTGAAGACGGACAGGGGTTTGGGCGGGGGTACAACAATGAGCAGTTCTTC
TRBJ2-7	TRBV5-1	.	.	CASSPKGNEQYF	TGCGCCAGCAGTCCGAAGGGAAACGAGCAGTACTTC
TRBJ1-3	TRBV30	.	few	CAWRWGFRAGNTIYF	TGTGCCTGGAGGTGGGGGTTCCGGGCTGGAAACACCATATATTTT
TRBJ2-4	TRBV7-2	.	once	CASSLEFPSGGKNIQYF	TGTGCCAGCAGCTTAGAATTTCCCTCGGGCGGGAAGAACATTCAGTACTTC
TRBJ2-5	TRBV5-1	.	.	CASRYRDKRWETQYF	TGCGCCAGCAGATATAGGGACAAGAGATGGGAGACCCAGTACTTC
TRBJ2-7	TRBV9	TRBD1	.	CASSGPGQGPYEQYF	TGTGCCAGCAGCGGGCCGGGACAGGGTCCCTACGAGCAGTACTTC
TRBJ2-3	TRBV5-8	.	.	CASSSGLIGTDTQYF	TGTGCCAGCAGCTCGGGACTCATTGGGACAGATACGCAGTATTTT
TRBJ2-1	TRBV18	TRBD2	.	CASSPTSGVYNEQFF	TGTGCCAGCTCACCGACTAGCGGGGTGTACAATGAGCAGTTCTTC
TRBJ2-1	TRBV5-4	TRBD2	.	CASSLGLAGGRRANEQFF	TGTGCCAGCAGCTTAGGACTAGCGGGAGGGAGACGGGCCAATGAGCAGTTCTTC
TRBJ1-4	TRBV14	TRBD1	.	CASSQPGTEQEKLFF	TGTGCCAGCAGCCAACCAGGGACAGAGCAAGAAAAACTGTTTTTT
TRBJ1-4	TRBV29-1	.	.	CSAGGQINEKLFF	TGCAGCGCCGGAGGACAGATTAATGAAAAACTGTTTTTT
TRBJ2-7	TRBV11-1	TRBD2	.	CASSLGRGRSSYEQYF	TGTGCCAGCAGCTTAGGACGCGGGAGGAGCTCCTACGAGCAGTACTTC
TRBJ2-2	TRBV5-4	.	once	CASSLESQSSRRTGELFF	TGTGCCAGCAGCTTGGAGTCACAGTCCTCGCGAAGGACCGGGGAGCTGTTTTTT
TRBJ2-7	TRBV7-8	TRBD2	.	CASSPPGLLASYEQYF	TGTGCCAGCAGCCCCCCCGGCCTACTAGCGTCCTACGAGCAGTACTTC
TRBJ2-7	TRBV7-6	.	.	CASSKTKVSGDFYEQYF	TGTGCCAGCAGCAAAACAAAAGTTTCGGGGGACTTCTACGAGCAGTACTTC
TRBJ2-3	TRBV7-8	TRBD2	.	CASSPGTSGGTDTQYF	TGTGCCAGCAGCCCGGGGACTAGCGGAGGCACAGATACGCAGTATTTT
TRBJ1-2	TRBV6-5	.	.	CASRLGWDMNYGYTF	TGTGCCAGCAGGCTGGGGTGGGACATGAACTATGGCTACACCTTC
TRBJ2-5	TRBV14	.	.	CASSQGWPKETQYF	TGTGCCAGCAGCCAAGGGTGGCCCAAAGAGACCCAGTACTTC
TRBJ1-6	TRBV5-4	.	few	CASSFTGQSPLHF	TGTGCCAGCAGCTTTACAGGGCAATCACCCCTCCACTTT
TRBJ2-1	TRBV19	.	.	CASSISQYNEQFF	TGTGCCAGTAGTATTAGTCAGTACAATGAGCAGTTCTTC
TRBJ2-2	TRBV7-3	.	.	CASSLSGSAGELFF	TGTGCCAGCAGCTTATCAGGGTCTGCCGGGGAGCTGTTTTTT
TRBJ1-2	TRBV18	TRBD1	few	CASSPLQGAGGYTF	TGTGCCAGCTCACCACTGCAGGGGGCTGGTGGCTACACCTTC
TRBJ1-2	TRBV5-1	TRBD1	few	CASNPQGAPGYTF	TGCGCCAGCAACCCACAGGGGGCGCCTGGCTACACCTTC
TRBJ2-7	TRBV5-1	TRBD1	few	CASSLGTGAYEQYF	TGCGCCAGCAGCTTGGGGACAGGGGCCTACGAGCAGTACTTC
TRBJ2-3	TRBV6-5	.	.	CASSSSGLEVDTQYF	TGTGCCAGCAGTTCATCGGGGTTAGAAGTGGATACGCAGTATTTT
TRBJ2-3	TRBV7-2	TRBD1	.	CASRWAGTGNTDTQYF	TGTGCCAGCAGATGGGCCGGGACAGGGAACACAGATACGCAGTATTTT
TRBJ2-5	TRBV19	TRBD1	.	CASSISTGTAQETQYF	TGTGCCAGTAGTATATCGACCGGGACAGCTCAAGAGACCCAGTACTTC
TRBJ2-6	TRBV7-9	.	.	CASSFTLQYSGANVLTF	TGTGCCAGCAGCTTCACGCTACAGTACTCTGGGGCCAACGTCCTGACTTTC
TRBJ1-5	TRBV29-1	.	.	CSVEDGDKYQPQHF	TGCAGCGTTGAAGATGGGGACAAGTATCAGCCCCAGCATTTT
TRBJ2-3	TRBV6-1	TRBD2	.	CASREGTGSGGAQYF	TGTGCCAGCCGGGAGGGGACGGGCTCGGGGGGGGCGCAGTATTTT
TRBJ2-3	TRBV7-9	TRBD1	.	CASSSNPRQGRTDTQYF	TGTGCCAGCAGCTCTAACCCGAGACAGGGTAGAACAGATACGCAGTATTTT
TRBJ2-7	TRBV6-6	.	few	CASRRTAESREQYF	TGTGCCAGCAGACGCACGGCGGAGTCACGGGAGCAGTACTTC
TRBJ1-6	TRBV9	TRBD1	.	CASSEGGQAIYNSPLHF	TGTGCCAGCAGCGAGGGGGGACAGGCAATCTATAATTCACCCCTCCACTTT
TRBJ2-7	TRBV6-5	.	.	CATRDVKTYEQYF	TGTGCCACCAGGGACGTAAAGACCTACGAGCAGTACTTC
TRBJ1-1	TRBV27	TRBD1	.	CASSQGQYTEAFF	TGTGCCAGCAGTCAGGGACAGTACACTGAAGCTTTCTTT
TRBJ2-5	TRBV19	TRBD1	.	CASSIPFGQGRETQYF	TGTGCCAGTAGTATCCCGTTTGGACAGGGGAGAGAGACCCAGTACTTC
TRBJ1-3	TRBV6-6	.	.	CASSYQASSGNTIYF	TGTGCCAGCAGTTACCAGGCGAGCTCTGGAAACACCATATATTTT
TRBJ2-7	TRBV7-2	.	.	CASSRGGAAYEQYF	TGTGCCAGCAGCCGCGGCGGGGCGGCTTACGAGCAGTACTTC
TRBJ1-2	TRBV28	.	.	CASSPDGNYGYTF	TGTGCCAGCAGCCCGGACGGGAACTATGGCTACACCTTC
TRBJ1-3	TRBV6-6	.	.	CASSSDGSSSGNTIYF	TGTGCCAGCAGTTCGGACGGATCGAGCTCTGGAAACACCATATATTTT
TRBJ2-7	TRBV5-6	TRBD1	.	CASSLKYRGEEQYF	TGTGCCAGCAGCTTGAAGTACAGGGGTGAGGAGCAGTACTTC
TRBJ2-2	TRBV7-2	TRBD1	.	CASTYSGGRGIGELFF	TGTGCCAGCACCTATAGTGGCGGCAGGGGGATCGGGGAGCTGTTTTTT
TRBJ2-5	TRBV11-2	TRBD1	.	CASSPRSPGQGMETQYF	TGTGCCAGCAGCCCAAGGAGCCCGGGACAGGGTATGGAGACCCAGTACTTC
TRBJ2-7	TRBV14	TRBD1	few	CASSDDRGHYEQYF	TGTGCCAGCAGCGACGACAGGGGCCACTACGAGCAGTACTTC
TRBJ2-3	TRBV7-3	.	.	CASSLSLARGADTQYF	TGTGCCAGCAGCTTATCCCTAGCGAGGGGCGCAGATACGCAGTATTTT
TRBJ2-2	TRBV9	.	few	CASSVGGGVTGELFF	TGTGCCAGCAGCGTAGGTGGGGGAGTGACCGGGGAGCTGTTTTTT
TRBJ1-6	TRBV9	TRBD1	few	CASSPGTVVSPLHF	TGTGCCAGCAGCCCCGGGACAGTTGTTTCACCCCTCCACTTT
TRBJ1-5	TRBV27	TRBD1	.	CASRPTPGGPFSPQHF	TGTGCCAGCAGACCCACCCCAGGGGGCCCCTTTTCGCCCCAGCATTTT
TRBJ2-7	TRBV5-4	TRBD2	few	CASSPGLAGGIYEQYF	TGTGCCAGCAGCCCGGGACTAGCGGGTGGGATCTACGAGCAGTACTTC
TRBJ2-1	TRBV5-1	.	.	CASRIAAAPVDEQFF	TGCGCCAGCAGGATTGCGGCGGCCCCGGTCGATGAGCAGTTCTTC
TRBJ2-7	TRBV7-8	.	once	CASSLGPGIYEQYF	TGTGCCAGCAGCTTAGGTCCGGGGATCTACGAGCAGTACTTC